A single sample gave rise to the 23 T cell receptor beta chains below, sequenced in a study of blood T cell repertoires in COVID-19. Repertoires were generated with immunoSEQ multiplex PCR, while TCRdb's copy carries only in-frame clones and drops some. This sample has approximately 150,000 clones, with around 82% found just once. The sample comprised peripheral blood. All receptors derive from a man aged 60 to 69 with acute or convalescent COVID-19.

CDR3: CASSTYPVRVSTEAFF. Written as DNA, the CDR3 is TGCGCCAGCAGTACATACCCAGTGAGGGTGAGCACTGAAGCTTTCTTT. The rearrangement joins TRBV23-1 to TRBJ1-1; D unresolved. TRBV23-1 counts as an open reading frame of uncertain function. The CDR3 runs 16 residues. Trimming stripped 5 bases from V and 4 bases from J, with 20 bases between.

The V call is TRBV9, the J call TRBJ2-7; 7 bases fit TRBD2. From germline, CDR1 is SGDLS and CDR2 YYNGEE. This CDR3 spans 14 amino acids. The V segment lost 3 bases and the J segment 2 bases; nucleotides outside the gene matches: 5. The CDR3 spells CASSASGFTYEQYF. Written as DNA, the CDR3 is TGTGCCAGCAGCGCTAGCGGATTTACCTACGAGCAGTACTTC.

This chain links TRBV7-2 with TRBJ2-1; weak D call: TRBD2 (5 bases). This CDR3 has 14 residues. The V gene lost 5 bases and the J gene lost 6 bases, with 14 bases spanning the gap. Germline V gene sequence: CDR1 SGHTA, CDR2 FQGNSA. For the CDR3, the DNA is TGTGCCAGCAGCCCCACTTCTAGCCGCAATGAGCAGTTCTTC. Amino acid sequence: CASSPTSSRNEQFF.

This clone was seen a single time. This sequence joins TRBV9 and TRBJ1-1; D is ambiguous. The CDR3 consists of 13 residues. Deletions cut 7 bases from V and 3 bases from J, with 13 bases between. CDR1 is SGDLS and CDR2 is YYNGEE in the germline V gene. CDR3 in DNA: TGTGCCAGCTCCAGTTTCCTGGACACTGAAGCTTTCTTT. Protein: CASSSFLDTEAFF.

In its sample, this clone was seen a few times. The chain uses TRBV7-8 and TRBJ2-2, with 9 nucleotides matching TRBD2. This CDR3 has 14 residues. Looked up from germline, CDR1 is SGHVS and CDR2 is FQNEAQ. V was pared by 8 bases and J by 5 bases, with 6 bases of the junction left unmatched. The CDR3 DNA reads as TGTGCCAGCTTTAGCGGGAGTGAGACCGGGGAGCTGTTTTTT. Amino acid sequence: CASFSGSETGELFF.

The chain uses TRBV5-1 and TRBJ2-7; a weak D match, TRBD2 (5 bases). Germline CDR1 SGHRS, CDR2 YFSETQ. This CDR3 has 15 amino acids. Trimming removed 4 bases from V and 4 bases from J, with 18 bases in between. Written as DNA, the CDR3 is TGCGCCAGCAGCCCCCTTAGTGGGAGCGAGTACGAGCAGTACTTC. The encoded protein is CASSPLSGSEYEQYF.

This clone was counted a few times. CDR3 DNA: TGTGCCAGCAGTCAAGAGGGACTAGCGGGGAGGGAGACCTACGAGCAGTACTTC. Translation gives CASSQEGLAGRETYEQYF. The chain joins TRBV6-4 to TRBJ2-7; 13 nucleotides agree with TRBD2. Germline V gene lookup returns CDR1 MRHNA and CDR2 SNTAGT. The CDR3 contains 18 residues. Trimming removed 5 bases from V and 2 bases from J; junction bases left unmatched: 12.

The chain joins TRBV5-1 to TRBJ1-1, with 10 bases matching TRBD1. Germline V gene data show CDR1 as SGHRS and CDR2 as YFSETQ. V lost 0 bases, J lost 4 bases, and 9 bases stayed unmatched. The CDR3 loop spans 17 amino acids. The CDR3 loop reads CASSLGQGALMGTEAFF. DNA of the CDR3: TGCGCCAGCAGCTTGGGACAGGGGGCACTCATGGGCACTGAAGCTTTCTTT.

CDR3 region: CASVPPGTGGGTGELFF. In DNA, the CDR3 is TGTGCCAGTGTCCCCCCCGGGACAGGGGGCGGCACCGGGGAGCTGTTTTTT. The chain is built from TRBV2 and TRBJ2-2; 12 nucleotides line up with TRBD1. Germline CDR1 reads SNHLY; CDR2 reads FYNNEI. V was pared by 9 bases and J by 4 bases, with 12 bases of the junction left unmatched. This CDR3 comprises 17 residues.

The chain joins TRBV5-4 to TRBJ2-5; D might be TRBD2 (5 bases). This CDR3 spans 14 amino acids. Germline V gene data show CDR1 as SGHNT and CDR2 as YYREEE (reference sequence). The V gene lost 4 bases and the J gene lost 3 bases, with 13 bases spanning the gap. The CDR3 loop is CASSRGSLEETQYF. In DNA, the CDR3 is TGTGCCAGCAGCAGAGGGTCGTTGGAAGAGACCCAGTACTTC.

J is TRBJ2-7 and V is TRBV2, with 9 bases matching TRBD1. From germline, CDR1 is SNHLY and CDR2 FYNNEI. Trimming at V came to 6 bases and at J to 2 bases, leaving 5 bases not matched to a gene. CDR3 size: 14 residues. CDR3 in DNA: TGTGCCAGCAGCACAGGGGGCGCAACCTACGAGCAGTACTTC. It codes for CASSTGGATYEQYF.

The rearrangement uses TRBV6-5 and TRBJ2-2, with TRBD2 matching 8 bases. The CDR3 runs 11 residues. Germline-derived CDR1 and CDR2 are MNHEY and SVGAGI. After removal of 11 bases from V and 6 bases from J, the junction contained 2 bases not matched to a gene. In DNA, the CDR3 is TGTGCCTCCGGGAGGGCCGGGGAGCTGTTTTTT. Amino acids: CASGRAGELFF.

V is TRBV19 and J is TRBJ2-2; tentative D call: TRBD2 (5 bases). CDR1 and CDR2 from the germline V gene are LNHDA and SQIVND (reference sequence). The ends were cut back, 6 bases at V and 3 bases at J, with 17 bases in the middle. The CDR3 has 16 residues. CDR3 DNA sequence: TGTGCCAGTAGACGTGCGGGCGCCTCTGACACCGGGGAGCTGTTTTTT. Amino acids: CASRRAGASDTGELFF. Looking up the rest from reference TRBV19 and TRBJ2-2 gives the full variable domain: DGGITQSPKYLFRKEGQNVTLSCEQNLNHDAMYWYRQDPGQGLRLIYYSQIVNDFQKGDIAEGYSVSREKKESFPLTVTSAQKNPTAFYLCASRRAGASDTGELFFGEGSRLTVL.

The chain employs TRBV6-6 and TRBJ2-2, with D unresolved. In germline, CDR1 is MNHNY, CDR2 SVGAGI (reference sequence). The length of the CDR3 is 13 residues. Trimming shortened V by 7 bases and J by 0 bases, and 6 bases separated the two germline ends. CDR3 residues: CASITSNTGELFF. Written as DNA, the CDR3 is TGTGCCAGCATTACTTCGAACACCGGGGAGCTGTTTTTT.

In its sample, this clone is medium-sized (0.01 to 0.1%). The chain combines TRBV6-6 with TRBJ2-7, with D unresolved. The CDR3 spans 12 residues. Germline V gives CDR1 MNHNY, CDR2 SVGAGI (reference sequence). Trimming left V 6 bases short and J 1 base short, with 7 bases between. CDR3: CASSSNSYEQYF. The DNA for the CDR3 is TGTGCCAGCAGCTCTAATTCCTACGAGCAGTACTTC.

The rearrangement uses TRBV4-1 and TRBJ2-1; TRBD2 aligns across 13 bases. Trimming removed 6 bases from V and 8 bases from J; junction bases left unmatched: 7. The CDR3 has 15 residues. CDR1 and CDR2 from the germline V gene are MGHRA and YSYEKL. CDR3 amino acids: CASRQTSGRFDEQFF. CDR3 nucleotide sequence: TGCGCCAGCAGACAGACTAGCGGGAGGTTCGATGAGCAGTTCTTC.

The V call is TRBV7-9, the J call TRBJ2-7, with a tentative D call TRBD1 (6 bases). V lost 0 bases and J lost 6, with 6 bases in between. This CDR3 is 12 amino acids long. CDR1 is SEHNR and CDR2 is FQNEAQ in the germline V gene (reference sequence). CDR3 region: CASSLAGGEQYF. CDR3 sequence (DNA): TGTGCCAGCAGCTTAGCAGGGGGCGAGCAGTACTTC.

The chain employs TRBV3-1 (or the pseudogene TRBV3-2) and TRBJ2-3; no reliable D call. The V end was cut by 5 bases, the J end by 2 bases, with 11 bases between. CDR3 length equals 14 residues. Germline V gives CDR1 LGHDT, CDR2 YNNKEL (reference sequence). CDR3 in DNA: TGTGCCAGCAGCTACGGCAGCGCCACAGATACGCAGTATTTT. It is translated as CASSYGSATDTQYF.

Only a few counts were recorded for this clone. The chain carries TRBV7-3 and TRBJ2-7; D uncertain. V was clipped by 5 bases and J by 6 bases, with 14 bases between them. Germline CDR1 SGHTA, CDR2 FQGTGA. The CDR3 loop spans 13 amino acids. As DNA, the CDR3 is TGTGCCAGCAGCATCGGCCCTAGTTCCGAGCAGTACTTC. This gives the protein CASSIGPSSEQYF. The variable domain in full, completed from reference TRBV7-3 and TRBJ2-7, reads GAGVSQTPSNKVTEKGKYVELRCDPISGHTALYWYRQSLGQGPEFLIYFQGTGAADDSGLPNDRFFAVRPEGSVSTLKIQRTERGDSAVYLCASSIGPSSEQYFGPGTRLTVT.

V gene TRBV19 combines with J gene TRBJ2-1; 8 nucleotides align to TRBD2. The V and J ends lost 9 bases and 7 bases, in that order; junction bases with no gene match: 5. Germline V gene data show CDR1 as LNHDA and CDR2 as SQIVND (reference sequence). The CDR3 is 12 amino acids. The CDR3 sequence is CASVSGGNEQFF. In DNA, the CDR3 is TGTGCCAGCGTCTCGGGAGGGAATGAGCAGTTCTTC.

This clone was seen only a few times. This sequence joins TRBV6-5 and TRBJ1-6, with 8 bases matching TRBD1. The trim removed 2 bases at V and 10 bases at J, leaving 7 bases unmatched. CDR1 is MNHEY, CDR2 SVGAGI, per germline. The CDR3 runs to 15 residues. In nucleotides, the CDR3 is TGTGCCAGCAGTTACAGTATACAGGGGGGATCACCCCTCCACTTT. It yields the protein CASSYSIQGGSPLHF.

V usage is TRBV19 and J usage is TRBJ1-6; D may be TRBD1 (5 bases). V was cut by 5 bases and J by 5 bases, with 13 bases left in between. Germline V gene sequence: CDR1 LNHDA, CDR2 SQIVND (reference sequence). The CDR3 contains 15 residues. This chain's CDR3 is CASSAVQGNNSPLHF. CDR3 bases: TGTGCCAGTAGTGCGGTCCAGGGAAATAATTCACCCCTCCACTTT.

The rearrangement links TRBV11-1 to TRBJ2-1; 9 bases fit TRBD1. CDR1 SGHAT and CDR2 FQDESV come from the germline V gene (reference sequence). This CDR3 spans 15 amino acids. J was trimmed by 7 bases and V by 6 bases; bases with no gene match: 10. The CDR3 is CASRQGALSGNEQFF. CDR3 DNA sequence: TGTGCCAGCAGACAGGGGGCGCTTTCGGGAAATGAGCAGTTCTTC.